Listed below are T cell receptor beta chains from one sample, sequenced in a study of technical replicates of blood from a handful of donors. Clones were read by immunoSEQ multiplex PCR, and TCRdb kept only the in-frame ones, dropping some. The repertoire includes some 80,000 clones, around 92% of them detected once, and more than 0.25% sits in the top ten. Specimen: T cells isolated from PBMCs. These TCRs come from a human donor in good health. The CDR3 runs from the conserved cysteine through the conserved F or W. A D gene is named only where the DNA matches it firmly. Only some rows state a clone size, as once, few, many or a class for expanded clones.

d_call clone_size j_call v_call cdr3_length cdr3_nt cdr3_aa
- once TRBJ2-1 TRBV6-5 13 TGTGCCAGCAGTTACTCGGGGGCAAATGAGCAGTTCTTC CASSYSGANEQFF
TRBD2 - TRBJ2-1 TRBV9 16 TGTGCCAGCAGCTCTAGCCGTAGCGGGAGGAACAATGAGCAGTTCTTC CASSSSRSGRNNEQFF
TRBD1 - TRBJ1-3 TRBV5-1 18 TGCGCCAGCAGCTTGGGAGGCGGGACAGGGAGTCCTGGAAACACCATATATTTT CASSLGGGTGSPGNTIYF
TRBD2 - TRBJ2-3 TRBV6-5 15 TGTGCCAGCAGTATATTGCGGGGGACCAAATATACGCAGTATTTT CASSILRGTKYTQYF
TRBD1 - TRBJ1-1 TRBV19 14 TGTGCCAGTAGTATTAGGGCAGGGGGCACTGAAGCTTTCTTT CASSIRAGGTEAFF
TRBD2 - TRBJ2-7 TRBV7-8 17 TGTGCCAGCAGCTTAGGGGGAGGGAGTCTAATACCCTACGAGCAGTACTTC CASSLGGGSLIPYEQYF
TRBD1 - TRBJ2-1 TRBV19 17 TGTGCCAGTAGTATAGGGACAGGGGGCCGTTTTTACAATGAGCAGTTCTTC CASSIGTGGRFYNEQFF
- - TRBJ1-1 TRBV2 16 TGTGCCAGCAGCCACACCCCTAAGGGGGAAATCACTGAAGCTTTCTTT CASSHTPKGEITEAFF
- - TRBJ2-7 TRBV29-1 12 TGCAGCGGTAGGGGAACGAGAGGAGAGCAGTACTTC CSGRGTRGEQYF
TRBD1 - TRBJ2-5 TRBV5-6 14 TGTGCCAGCAGCTACAGGGGTGGTACGGAGACCCAGTACTTC CASSYRGGTETQYF
- - TRBJ2-7 TRBV28 16 TGTGCCAGCAGTTTATTAACCGGGAGAGGGGCATACGAGCAGTACTTC CASSLLTGRGAYEQYF
- few TRBJ1-6 TRBV28 16 TGTGCCAGCAGTTTACGATGGACAGTTAGGAATTCACCCCTCCACTTT CASSLRWTVRNSPLHF
- few TRBJ1-5 TRBV18 17 TGTGCCAGCTCACCACCGAATAGGGGGTCGGTCAATCAGCCCCAGCATTTT CASSPPNRGSVNQPQHF
TRBD2 - TRBJ2-7 TRBV5-5 14 TGTGCCAGCAGCTTGGAGCGGGGGGTGGGTGAGCAGTACTTC CASSLERGVGEQYF
TRBD1 once TRBJ1-4 TRBV6-5 15 TGTGCCAGCAGTTACGACGGACAGGGGGACGAAAAACTGTTTTTT CASSYDGQGDEKLFF
TRBD1 - TRBJ2-5 TRBV28 15 TGTGCCAGCAGTTTAGGACAGGCCAGCCAAGAGACCCAGTACTTC CASSLGQASQETQYF
- - TRBJ1-1 TRBV12-5 12 TGTGCTAGTGCTGGAGACGGCACTGAAGCTTTCTTT CASAGDGTEAFF
- - TRBJ1-5 TRBV30 16 TGTGCCTGGAGTTTGGGATCTAGCGTTAGCAATCAGCCCCAGCATTTT CAWSLGSSVSNQPQHF
TRBD1 - TRBJ1-3 TRBV5-1 17 TGCGCCAGCAGCTTGGATCTTGGACAGGGGCTAGGAGACACCATATATTTT CASSLDLGQGLGDTIYF
- - TRBJ1-1 TRBV6-4 14 TGTGCCAGCAGACGACAGTGGGCTGACACTGAAGCTTTCTTT CASRRQWADTEAFF
- - TRBJ2-1 TRBV6-5 12 TGTGCCAGCAGTTCAAACAGGGAAGGGCAGTTCTTC CASSSNREGQFF
TRBD1 - TRBJ2-1 TRBV15 16 TGTGCCACCAGCAGAGATTTAGGACAGGGGCGTCTTGAGCAGTTCTTC CATSRDLGQGRLEQFF
TRBD1 - TRBJ2-7 TRBV7-2 17 TGTGCCAGCAGGTTCCCGGGACAGGAGACGGGTTCCTACGAGCAGTACTTC CASRFPGQETGSYEQYF
- - TRBJ1-6 TRBV16 13 TGTGCCAGCAGCCAATTGCGGATCCCACCCCTCCACTTT CASSQLRIPPLHF
- - TRBJ1-2 TRBV7-9 12 TGTGCCAGCGGGGAAACGACAGTGAGCTACACCTTC CASGETTVSYTF
- - TRBJ1-1 TRBV5-1 13 TGCGCCAGCAGCCGAGGGGGGGGGACTGAAGCTTTCTTT CASSRGGGTEAFF
- - TRBJ1-1 TRBV7-2 14 TGTGCCAGCAGCCCTCGGGGAGGGGGTGCCGAAACTTTCTTT CASSPRGGGAETFF
- - TRBJ1-2 TRBV29-1 12 TGCAGCGTCCAAATTCAGGGCTATGGCTACACCTTC CSVQIQGYGYTF
TRBD2 - TRBJ2-1 TRBV4-1 22 TGCGCCAGCAGCTGGAAACTTACTAGCGGGAGAGACGACAAACGTTCTTACAATGAGCAGTTCTTC CASSWKLTSGRDDKRSYNEQFF
TRBD2 - TRBJ2-5 TRBV19 20 TGTGCCAGTAGACCCACCGGAAGCGGGGGGGCCAGGTGGTGGGAAGAGACCCAGTACTTC CASRPTGSGGARWWEETQYF
TRBD2 - TRBJ2-5 TRBV5-1 16 TGCGCCAACCTAGCGGGAGCTTTGGGAGGGCAAGAGACCCAGTACTTC CANLAGALGGQETQYF
- - TRBJ1-2 TRBV6-5 14 TGTGCCAGCAGTTACGATATCAGGGGCTATGGCTACACCTTC CASSYDIRGYGYTF
TRBD1 - TRBJ2-7 TRBV7-9 17 TGTGCCAGCAGCTCGCCTAAGGACAGGGGGCATTTGGGCGAGCAGTACTTC CASSSPKDRGHLGEQYF